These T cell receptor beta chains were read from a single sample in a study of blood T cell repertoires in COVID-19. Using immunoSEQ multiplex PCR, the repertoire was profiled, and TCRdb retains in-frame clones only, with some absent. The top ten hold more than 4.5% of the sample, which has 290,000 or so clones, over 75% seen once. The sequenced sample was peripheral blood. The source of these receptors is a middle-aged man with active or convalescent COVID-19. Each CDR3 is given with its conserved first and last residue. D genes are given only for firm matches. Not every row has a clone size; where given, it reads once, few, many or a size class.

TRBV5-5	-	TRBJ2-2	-	TGTGCCAGCAGCCGCCAGTGGGCAACCGGGGAGCTGTTTTTT	CASSRQWATGELFF
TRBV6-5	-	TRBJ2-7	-	TGTGCCAGCAGTTACTCCACCGGGGAAGCCTCCTACGAGCAGTACTTC	CASSYSTGEASYEQYF
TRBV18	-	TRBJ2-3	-	TGTGCCAGCGCGGACACAGATACGCAGTATTTT	CASADTDTQYF
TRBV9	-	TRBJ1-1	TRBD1	TGTGCCAGCAGCGACAGGGACAGGGGGGGGACTGAAGCTTTCTTT	CASSDRDRGGTEAFF
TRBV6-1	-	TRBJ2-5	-	TGTGCCAGCAGTGAAGGGTTCGGGGAGACCCAGTACTTC	CASSEGFGETQYF
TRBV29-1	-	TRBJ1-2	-	TGCAGCGTTGATCGGGGGGCTAACTATGGCTACACCTTC	CSVDRGANYGYTF
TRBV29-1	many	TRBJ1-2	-	TGCAGCGTTGACAACCCTGCCGCGGGTGGCGGCTACACCTTC	CSVDNPAAGGGYTF
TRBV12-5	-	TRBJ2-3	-	TGTGCTAGTGGTTCGGGTGACACAGATACGCAGTATTTT	CASGSGDTDTQYF
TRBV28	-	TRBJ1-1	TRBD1	TGTGCCAGCAGTCCCCGGACAGGGGGGTTCACTGAAGCTTTCTTT	CASSPRTGGFTEAFF
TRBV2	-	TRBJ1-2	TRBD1	TGTGCCAGCGCTCCCGGGACAGTCTATGGCTACACCTTC	CASAPGTVYGYTF
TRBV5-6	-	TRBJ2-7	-	TGTGCCAGCAGCTTGTTTGGACACACAGGAGAATACGAGCAGTACTTC	CASSLFGHTGEYEQYF
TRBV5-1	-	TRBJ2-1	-	TGCGCCAGCAGCTTGGCCGTACAGGTCTACAATGAGCAGTTCTTC	CASSLAVQVYNEQFF
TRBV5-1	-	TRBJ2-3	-	TGCGCCAGCAGCTCAGGGGACCTGGTAAGTACGCAGTATTTT	CASSSGDLVSTQYF
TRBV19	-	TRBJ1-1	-	TGTGCCAGTAGTACCCTAACAGGGAGCCGGGAAGCTTTCTTT	CASSTLTGSREAFF
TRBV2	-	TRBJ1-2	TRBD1	TGTGCCAGCAGCCTGGGACAGGGGAAGGCTGGCTACACCTTC	CASSLGQGKAGYTF
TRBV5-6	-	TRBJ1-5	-	TGTGCCAGCAGCTTGGAATTGAGTCAGCCCCAGCATTTT	CASSLELSQPQHF
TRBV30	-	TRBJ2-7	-	TGTGCCTGGAGTGTCAGTTCCTACGAGCAGTACTTC	CAWSVSSYEQYF
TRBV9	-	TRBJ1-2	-	TGTGCCAGCAGCGTAGACGCGTGGTCAGGCGATGGCTACACCTTC	CASSVDAWSGDGYTF
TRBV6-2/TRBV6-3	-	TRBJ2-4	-	TGTGCCAGCAGTCGGACACCAGTACTAGCCAAAAACATTCAGTACTTC	CASSRTPVLAKNIQYF
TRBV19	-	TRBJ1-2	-	TGTGCCAGCGCCCGGGGGGCAGCTGAAACCTATGGCTACACCTTC	CASARGAAETYGYTF
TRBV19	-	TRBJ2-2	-	TGTGCCAGTACGAGGCAGAAAACCGGGGAGCTGTTTTTT	CASTRQKTGELFF
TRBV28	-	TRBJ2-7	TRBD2	TGTGCCAGCAGTGGAAGATTCGGGGTCGCGGGAGCAGGGGAGCAGTACTTC	CASSGRFGVAGAGEQYF
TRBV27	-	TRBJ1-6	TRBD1	TGTGCCAGCAGGCGGCCGGGACAGGGTAATTCACCCCTCCACTTT	CASRRPGQGNSPLHF
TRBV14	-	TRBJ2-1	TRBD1	TGTGCCAGCAGCGGGGGACAGGGTAGTTACAATGAGCAGTTCTTC	CASSGGQGSYNEQFF
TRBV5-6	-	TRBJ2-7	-	TGTGCCAGCAGCTCGGGTTACGAGCAGTACTTC	CASSSGYEQYF
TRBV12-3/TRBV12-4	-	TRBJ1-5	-	TGTGCCAGCAGTTCGTCGGGCAATCAGCCCCAGCATTTT	CASSSSGNQPQHF
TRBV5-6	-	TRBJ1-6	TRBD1	TGTGCCAGCAGCTTGGCTGGGACAGGGACTAATTCACCCCTCCACTTT	CASSLAGTGTNSPLHF
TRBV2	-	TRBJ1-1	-	TGTGCCAGCAGGGGATCACCCGGGGGGACTGAAGCTTTCTTT	CASRGSPGGTEAFF
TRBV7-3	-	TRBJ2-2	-	TGTGCCAGCAGCGTGGCGGCTAACACCGGGGAGCTGTTTTTT	CASSVAANTGELFF
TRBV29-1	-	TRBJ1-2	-	TGCAGCGTTGTGGGGCAGGGTAACTATGGCTACACCTTC	CSVVGQGNYGYTF
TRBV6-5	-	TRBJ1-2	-	TGTGCCAGCAGTTTAGCAGGCCCCAGAGCGGGGGGCTACACCTTC	CASSLAGPRAGGYTF
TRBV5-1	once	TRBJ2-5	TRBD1	TGCGCCAGCAGCTACGCCCAGACAGGGGGCCAAGAGACCCAGTACTTC	CASSYAQTGGQETQYF
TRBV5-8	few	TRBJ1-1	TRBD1	TGTGCCAGCAGCTCAACCCGCACCGGGACAGAAGTCGCTTTCTTT	CASSSTRTGTEVAFF
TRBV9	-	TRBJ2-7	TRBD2	TGTGCCAGTGGACTAGCGGGAGACTCCTACGAGCAGTACTTC	CASGLAGDSYEQYF
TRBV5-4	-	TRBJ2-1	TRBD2	TGTGCCAGCAGAATTGCAAGCGGGAGGTCTAATGAGCAGTTCTTC	CASRIASGRSNEQFF
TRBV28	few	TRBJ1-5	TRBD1	TGTGCCAGCGTGGACAGGGGGCGCAAACTCGATCAGCCCCAGCATTTT	CASVDRGRKLDQPQHF
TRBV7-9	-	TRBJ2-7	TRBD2	TGTGCCAGCAGCCGTGCGGGAGAGTGGTCCTACGAGCAGTACTTC	CASSRAGEWSYEQYF
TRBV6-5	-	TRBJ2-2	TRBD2	TGTGCCAGCACGGCGGGAGGTCGGACCGGGGAGCTGTTTTTT	CASTAGGRTGELFF
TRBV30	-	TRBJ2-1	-	TGTGCCTGGAGTGTACAGAATAATGAGCAGTTCTTC	CAWSVQNNEQFF
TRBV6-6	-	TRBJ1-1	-	TGTGCCAGCAGCTCAAACAGGGATTTGAACACTGAAGCTTTCTTT	CASSSNRDLNTEAFF
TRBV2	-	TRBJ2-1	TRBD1	TGTGCCAGCAGTGAAGTCTGGGGACAGGCTAGTAATGAGCAGTTCTTC	CASSEVWGQASNEQFF
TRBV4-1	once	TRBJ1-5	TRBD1	TGCGCCAGCAGAGCACAGGGGGGCAATCAGCCCCAGCATTTT	CASRAQGGNQPQHF
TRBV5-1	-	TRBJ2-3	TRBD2	TGCGCCAGCAGCCTAGCGGGACTAGCGGGATCTAGCACAGATACGCAGTATTTT	CASSLAGLAGSSTDTQYF
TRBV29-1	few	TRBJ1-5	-	TGCAGCGTTGTTAGCGGGGGTAGCAATCAGCCCCAGCATTTT	CSVVSGGSNQPQHF
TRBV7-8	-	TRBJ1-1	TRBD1	TGTGCCAGCAGCCTGCGGACAGGGGCCCAGAACACTGAAGCTTTCTTT	CASSLRTGAQNTEAFF
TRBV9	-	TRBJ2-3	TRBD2	TGTGCCAGCAGCGTCCTAGCGGAGCCTCGGCCAGATACGCAGTATTTT	CASSVLAEPRPDTQYF
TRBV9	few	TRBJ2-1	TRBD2	TGTGCCAGCAGCGTGGAGTGGGAGGGCTACAATGAGCAGTTCTTC	CASSVEWEGYNEQFF
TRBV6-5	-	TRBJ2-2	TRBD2	TGTGCCAGCAGGGCAACGGGGGGTCAACACGGGGAGCTGTTTTTT	CASRATGGQHGELFF
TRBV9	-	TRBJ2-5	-	TGTGCCAGCAGCGCAGACGGAGGGGCGGTCGGAGAGACCCAGTACTTC	CASSADGGAVGETQYF